Below, 26 T cell receptor beta chains from the same sample are listed, as sequenced in a study of cytomegalovirus exposure and HLA in healthy donors. 60 Vbeta and 13 Jbeta primers were used in PCR. This table comes from immunoSEQ multiplex PCR, and its TCRdb copy is limited to in-frame clones, with some not included. The sample has some 170,000 clones; around 85% are singletons. Sequencing was performed on PBMCs. Receptors originate from a woman under 40 in good health and CMV-seronegative.

The rearrangement joins TRBV19 to TRBJ2-2; D uncertain. This CDR3 is 13 amino acids long. Per the germline V gene, CDR1 is LNHDA and CDR2 is SQIVND (reference sequence). Trimming shortened V by 6 bases and J by 6 bases, and 11 bases separated the two germline ends. The DNA for the CDR3 is TGTGCCAGTAGGTCAGGTTTTTCCGGGGAGCTGTTTTTT. Translating it yields CASRSGFSGELFF. Full variable domain (missing parts from reference TRBV19 and TRBJ2-2): DGGITQSPKYLFRKEGQNVTLSCEQNLNHDAMYWYRQDPGQGLRLIYYSQIVNDFQKGDIAEGYSVSREKKESFPLTVTSAQKNPTAFYLCASRSGFSGELFFGEGSRLTVL.

The chain combines TRBV7-8 with TRBJ2-7, with TRBD1 identical over 9 bases. This CDR3 region has 14 residues. Germline assignment: CDR1 SGHVS and CDR2 FQNEAQ. Unmatched junction bases numbered 4, after V lost 4 bases and J lost 3 bases. This CDR3 reads CASSYGTGRYEQYF. In DNA form, the CDR3 reads TGTGCCAGCAGCTACGGGACAGGGCGCTACGAGCAGTACTTC. Full variable domain (missing parts from reference TRBV7-8 and TRBJ2-7): GAGVSQSPRYKVAKRGQDVALRCDPISGHVSLFWYQQALGQGPEFLTYFQNEAQLDKSGLPSDRFFAERPEGSVSTLKIQRTQQEDSAVYLCASSYGTGRYEQYFGPGTRLTVT.

This clone was seen a few times. V gene TRBV6-4 combines with J gene TRBJ2-1; D might be TRBD2 (5 bases). The germline gives CDR1 MRHNA, CDR2 SNTAGT. Trimming took 1 base from V and 9 from J, leaving 10 bases between them. The CDR3 sequence is 13 residues long. The DNA of the CDR3 is TGTGCCAGCAGTGACTTCGCTAGCCGTGAGCAGTTCTTC. Protein product: CASSDFASREQFF.

This clone occurred once. CDR3 region: CASSPVCSYEQYF. Here the CDR3 DNA reads TGTGCCAGCAGCCCCGTGTGCTCCTACGAGCAGTACTTC. V gene TRBV21-1 combines with J gene TRBJ2-7; the D call of TRBD2 is as the table states it, not checked on the DNA. TRBV21-1 corresponds to a pseudogene. CDR3 length: 13 residues.

The chain uses TRBV7-2 and TRBJ1-6, with 7 bases fitting TRBD1. J lost 4 bases, V lost 3 bases, and 6 bases had no gene match. The CDR3 contains 16 residues. Germline V gives CDR1 SGHTA, CDR2 FQGNSA. The DNA of the CDR3 is TGTGCCAGCAGCTTTAAGGGGGCCGATTATAATTCACCCCTCCACTTT. This translates into CASSFKGADYNSPLHF.

J is TRBJ1-4 and V is TRBV7-6; 7 bases match TRBD1. Losses at the gene ends were 3 bases for V and 7 bases for J; bases not matched to a gene: 8. There are 15 residues in the CDR3. CDR1 and CDR2 from the germline V gene are SGHVS and FNYEAQ. The CDR3 coding sequence is TGTGCCAGCAGCTTCGGGACAGCCCGGGGTGAAAAACTGTTTTTT. Translating gives CASSFGTARGEKLFF.

This clone was seen a few times. The chain combines TRBV5-6 with TRBJ2-7, with D tentatively TRBD2 (5 bases). The CDR3 extends over 16 amino acids. V was trimmed by 0 bases and J by 0 bases, leaving 13 bases between them. CDR1 and CDR2 (germline): SGHDT, YYEEEE. This CDR3 is CASSLGEILSSYEQYF. CDR3 sequence (DNA): TGTGCCAGCAGCTTGGGGGAGATCCTTAGCTCCTACGAGCAGTACTTC. The full variable domain, its missing parts supplied by reference TRBV5-6 and TRBJ2-7, is DAGVTQSPTHLIKTRGQQVTLRCSPKSGHDTVSWYQQALGQGPQFIFQYYEEEERQRGNFPDRFSGHQFPNYSSELNVNALLLGDSALYLCASSLGEILSSYEQYFGPGTRLTVT.

The V and J genes are TRBV28 and TRBJ1-1, with D uncertain. Trimming took 10 bases from V and 4 from J, leaving 16 bases between them. This CDR3 has 13 amino acids. Per the germline V gene, CDR1 is MDHEN and CDR2 is SYDVKM. CDR3 nucleotide sequence: TGTGCCATTACCCTCCCCCACAGCACTGAAGCTTTCTTT. Translation: CAITLPHSTEAFF.

This sequence joins TRBV5-1 and TRBJ2-5; 12 bases are shared with TRBD1. V shed 4 bases and J 11 bases; nucleotides not matched to a gene: 15. CDR3 length: 16 amino acids. In germline, CDR1 is SGHRS, CDR2 YFSETQ. The CDR3 nucleotides are TGCGCCAGCAGCAACACCTCGGGACAGGGGGCTCGTGAGCAGTACTTC. Translated, it gives CASSNTSGQGAREQYF. The full variable domain, with the rest looked up from reference TRBV5-1 and TRBJ2-5, is KAGVTQTPRYLIKTRGQQVTLSCSPISGHRSVSWYQQTPGQGLQFLFEYFSETQRNKGNFPGRFSGRQFSNSRSEMNVSTLELGDSALYLCASSNTSGQGAREQYFGPGTRLLVL.

V usage is TRBV7-2 and J usage is TRBJ1-5; the D gene is possibly TRBD1 (6 bases). The germline V gene encodes CDR1 SGHTA and CDR2 FQGNSA. The ends were cut back, 2 bases at V and 2 bases at J, with 16 bases in the middle. The CDR3 consists of 17 residues. The CDR3 region has the DNA TGTGCCAGCAGCTTAAGGGGGGGGGCCACGGGCAATCAGCCCCAGCATTTT. This translates into CASSLRGGATGNQPQHF.

The genes are TRBV6-1 and TRBJ1-5; 8 bases match TRBD1. CDR3 length: 14 residues. The germline V gene has CDR1 MNHNS and CDR2 SASEGT. The V and J ends lost 5 bases and 4 bases, in that order; junction bases with no gene match: 4. The CDR3 sequence is CASSRRTGNQPQHF. CDR3 DNA: TGTGCCAGCAGTCGTAGGACAGGGAATCAGCCCCAGCATTTT.

This sequence joins TRBV15 and TRBJ2-3; D unresolved. V was shortened by 1 base and J by 2 bases, with 7 bases between the two germline ends. CDR3 size: 14 residues. In germline, CDR1 is LNHNV, CDR2 YYDKDF (reference sequence). The chain's CDR3 is CATSRGGNTDTQYF. In nucleotides, the CDR3 is TGTGCCACCAGCAGAGGAGGCAACACAGATACGCAGTATTTT.

The chain is built from TRBV2 and TRBJ1-1, with TRBD1 as a possible D gene (5 bases). Germline V lookup: CDR1 SNHLY, CDR2 FYNNEI. The CDR3 has 13 amino acids. Between the trimmed V and J ends, which lost 10 bases and 1 base, there was a span of 13 bases. CDR3 loop: CANPQGGNTEAFF. The CDR3 DNA is TGTGCCAATCCCCAGGGTGGGAACACTGAAGCTTTCTTT.

This chain links TRBV21-1 with TRBJ2-7; the table assigns TRBD1, which was not confirmed against the DNA. TRBV21-1 is a documented pseudogene. The CDR3 length is 15 residues. The CDR3 sequence is CASSNLGQENYEQYF. DNA for the CDR3: TGTGCCAGCAGCAATTTGGGACAGGAGAACTACGAGCAGTACTTC.

The chain recombines TRBV5-6 with TRBJ2-1; TRBD1 aligns across 7 bases. The trim removed 2 bases at V and 7 bases at J, leaving 9 bases unmatched. CDR1 SGHDT and CDR2 YYEEEE come from the germline V gene. The CDR3 spans 15 residues. CDR3 DNA sequence: TGTGCCAGCAGCTTCCCCGGGACAGCGAGGAATGAGCAGTTCTTC. Encoded protein: CASSFPGTARNEQFF.

V and J are TRBV9 and TRBJ1-1; maybe TRBD1 (5 bases). This CDR3 is built from 15 residues. V shed 3 bases and J shed 4 bases, with 16 bases lying between them. Germline V gives CDR1 SGDLS, CDR2 YYNGEE. This CDR3 reads CASSGDAGVGTEAFF. In nucleotides, the CDR3 is TGTGCCAGCAGCGGAGATGCGGGGGTGGGCACTGAAGCTTTCTTT.

This clone was detected only a few times. The chain joins TRBV5-4 to TRBJ1-3; 10 nucleotides align to TRBD1. This CDR3 has 17 residues. The germline CDR1 and CDR2 sequences are SGHNT and YYREEE (reference sequence). V was clipped by 4 bases and J by 0 bases; unmatched bases: 7. CDR3 coding DNA: TGTGCCAGCAGCGTCGTCGACAGGGGGCACTCTGGAAACACCATATATTTT. Residues: CASSVVDRGHSGNTIYF.

This rearrangement joins TRBV18 to TRBJ1-5; maybe TRBD1 (6 bases). The ends were cut back, 2 bases at V and 0 bases at J, with 11 bases in the middle. In germline, CDR1 is KGHSH, CDR2 LQKENI. This CDR3 is built from 16 residues. CDR3 residues: CASSPTGTNSNQPQHF. Written as DNA, the CDR3 is TGTGCCAGCTCACCAACCGGGACAAATAGCAATCAGCCCCAGCATTTT.

The chain employs TRBV28 and TRBJ1-5; 10 bases are shared with TRBD1. The germline V gene encodes CDR1 MDHEN and CDR2 SYDVKM. With 5 bases clipped from V and 6 bases from J, the junction kept 1 base outside the gene matches. The CDR3 runs to 13 residues. The CDR3 loop reads CASSRTGGQPQHF. CDR3 nucleotide sequence: TGTGCCAGCAGTAGGACAGGGGGTCAGCCCCAGCATTTT.

This chain connects TRBV6-1 to TRBJ1-4; 9 bases are shared with TRBD1. The V gene's germline CDR1 is MNHNS and CDR2 SASEGT. This CDR3 comprises 15 residues. The V gene end was trimmed by 4 bases and the J gene end by 5 bases; junction bases not matched to a gene: 5. CDR3 nucleotide sequence: TGTGCCAGCAGTGGCCGGACAGGGGCCAATGAAAAACTGTTTTTT. It codes for CASSGRTGANEKLFF.

V usage is TRBV18 and J usage is TRBJ1-4; maybe TRBD1 (6 bases). Trimming cost V 4 bases and J 6 bases, with 9 bases left between them. CDR1 and CDR2 (germline): KGHSH, LQKENI. The CDR3 has 13 amino acids. The CDR3 DNA reads as TGTGCCAGCTCACACAGGGTGGATGAAAAACTGTTTTTT. This encodes CASSHRVDEKLFF.

The J gene is TRBJ1-3, the V gene TRBV6-1, with TRBD1 identical over 7 bases. V shed 7 bases, J shed 2 bases, and the junction held 5 bases outside the gene matches. In germline, CDR1 is MNHNS, CDR2 SASEGT. The CDR3 length is 14 residues. The CDR3 DNA reads as TGTGCCAGCAAGAAACAGGGGACTGGAAACACCATATATTTT. Amino acid sequence: CASKKQGTGNTIYF.

This clone was counted between two and nine times. CDR3: CASSRGGGDETQYF. Here the CDR3 DNA reads TGTGCCAGCAGCCGCGGGGGGGGCGATGAGACCCAGTACTTC. The chain combines TRBV7-2 with TRBJ2-5; TRBD2 matches at 9 bases. CDR3 size: 14 residues. Per the germline V gene, CDR1 is SGHTA and CDR2 is FQGNSA. V lost 5 bases to trimming and J lost 5 bases; unmatched junction nucleotides: 6.

This chain connects TRBV10-1 to TRBJ1-5; D unresolved. CDR1 and CDR2 (germline): WNHNN, SYGVQD (reference sequence). CDR3 size: 13 residues. The ends were cut back, 3 bases at V and 3 bases at J, with 6 bases in the middle. The DNA of the CDR3 is TGCGCCAGCAGTGACGGGAACAATCAGCCCCAGCATTTT. Translation gives CASSDGNNQPQHF.

The gene calls are TRBV5-8 and TRBJ2-3; 13 nucleotides align to TRBD2. This CDR3 comprises 19 residues. V lost 1 base to trimming and J lost 3 bases; unmatched junction nucleotides: 11. Per the germline V gene, CDR1 is SGHTS and CDR2 is YDEGEE. The CDR3 region has the DNA TGTGCCAGCAGCTTGCATGGACTAGCGGGAGCATCCGGGACAGATACGCAGTATTTT. Protein sequence: CASSLHGLAGASGTDTQYF.

CDR3 sequence reads: CASSPTSTEAFF. Here the CDR3 DNA reads TGTGCCAGCTCACCTACGAGCACTGAAGCTTTCTTT. V and J are TRBV18 and TRBJ1-1; the D is unclear. With 3 bases removed from V and 4 bases from J, the gap between germline ends came to 6 bases. CDR3 size: 12 residues. CDR1 and CDR2 from the germline V gene are KGHSH and LQKENI.